These 28 T cell receptor beta chains were all obtained from the same sample, sequenced in a study of control samples from healthy donors and cancer patients. Profiling relied on immunoSEQ multiplex PCR, and the TCRdb table lists in-frame clones only, not all of them. The sample has about 220,000 clones, 90% to 95% seen once. Specimen: blood. The receptor set was obtained from a man aged 50 to 60 in good health.

The chain joins TRBV4-3 to TRBJ1-1; 8 bases match TRBD1. The CDR3 runs to 14 residues. J gave up 1 base and V 4 bases, and 2 bases lay outside the gene matches. CDR1 and CDR2 (germline): LGHNA, YSLEER. CDR3 sequence: CASSLGQGNTEAFF. CDR3 bases: TGCGCCAGCAGCCTCGGACAGGGGAACACTGAAGCTTTCTTT.

The V gene is TRBV19, the J gene TRBJ1-2; unclear D gene. The V end was cut by 6 bases, the J end by 10 bases, with 27 bases between. Germline values: CDR1 LNHDA, CDR2 SQIVND (reference sequence). CDR3 size: 16 residues. In nucleotides, the CDR3 is TGTGCCAGTAGGGCCCCGGGAACGCCTACCAGATCGGACTACACCTTC. Amino acid sequence: CASRAPGTPTRSDYTF.

The V gene is TRBV6-2 or TRBV6-3, the J gene TRBJ1-6; D not certain. This CDR3 is 15 amino acids long. Between the trimmed V and J ends, which lost 1 base and 10 bases, there was a span of 14 bases. Germline-derived CDR1 and CDR2 are MNHEY and SVGEGT. The CDR3 loop reads CASSYWAVPRSPLHF. CDR3 DNA sequence: TGTGCCAGCAGTTACTGGGCAGTTCCGAGATCACCCCTCCACTTT.

J is TRBJ2-7 and V is TRBV3-1 (or the pseudogene TRBV3-2); 12 positions match TRBD1. Germline-derived CDR1 and CDR2 are LGHDT and YNNKEL (reference sequence). Germline trimming cut 2 bases from V and 7 bases from J; bases unmatched to any gene: 6. The CDR3 is made up of 15 amino acids. CDR3: CASSQSGQGAKEQYF. CDR3 nucleotides: TGTGCCAGCAGCCAATCGGGACAGGGGGCGAAAGAGCAGTACTTC.

The CDR3 loop is CASSVDKGYAGANVLTF. The CDR3 region has the DNA TGTGCCAGCAGCGTAGATAAGGGGTATGCTGGGGCCAACGTCCTGACTTTC. This chain links TRBV9 with TRBJ2-6; tentatively, D is TRBD1 (5 bases). Germline V gene sequence: CDR1 SGDLS, CDR2 YYNGEE. There are 17 residues in the CDR3. Trimming pared 0 bases from V and 2 bases from J, leaving 12 bases between.

The chain uses TRBV5-1 and TRBJ1-2; D is uncertain. Germline-derived CDR1 and CDR2 are SGHRS and YFSETQ. The V gene lost 0 bases and the J gene lost 0 bases, with 9 bases spanning the gap. The CDR3 is made up of 15 amino acids. The CDR3 loop is CASSLDSLSNYGYTF. CDR3 nucleotides: TGCGCCAGCAGCTTGGACAGCTTATCTAACTATGGCTACACCTTC. The entire variable domain, with the rest obtained from reference TRBV5-1 and TRBJ1-2, is as follows: KAGVTQTPRYLIKTRGQQVTLSCSPISGHRSVSWYQQTPGQGLQFLFEYFSETQRNKGNFPGRFSGRQFSNSRSEMNVSTLELGDSALYLCASSLDSLSNYGYTFGSGTRLTVV.

V gene TRBV11-2 combines with J gene TRBJ1-5; D not certain. Trimming left V 3 bases short and J 4 bases short, with 7 bases between. The CDR3 spans 13 residues. Germline lookup yields CDR1 SGHAT and CDR2 FQNNGV. In DNA form, the CDR3 reads TGTGCCAGCAGCTTTGGAAGGAATCAGCCCCAGCATTTT. It is translated as CASSFGRNQPQHF.

The V and J genes are TRBV7-8 and TRBJ2-7; 7 bases agree with TRBD1. CDR1 is SGHVS and CDR2 is FQNEAQ in the germline V gene. The CDR3 spans 16 residues. The V and J ends lost 5 bases and 0 bases, in that order; junction bases with no gene match: 10. For the CDR3, the DNA is TGTGCCAGCAGCGGGGCTCGGACAGGATCCTCCTACGAGCAGTACTTC. Its protein product is CASSGARTGSSYEQYF.

This clone appeared a single time. The rearrangement uses TRBV25-1 and TRBJ1-4, with 7 bases fitting TRBD1. V gave up 3 bases and J gave up 7 bases; unmatched junction bases: 8. The CDR3 sequence is 15 residues long. Germline V gene data show CDR1 as MGHDK and CDR2 as SYGVNS. The CDR3 DNA reads TGTGCCAGCAGTGATCTTACAGGGGCAGGTGAAAAACTGTTTTTT. Translated, it gives CASSDLTGAGEKLFF.

The chain joins TRBV28 to TRBJ1-2, with a possible D match to TRBD1 (5 bases). This CDR3 contains 15 residues. V was trimmed by 5 bases and J by 0 bases, leaving 13 bases between them. From germline, CDR1 is MDHEN and CDR2 SYDVKM. CDR3: CASSRRLGANYGYTF. CDR3 sequence (DNA): TGTGCCAGCAGTCGGCGGTTGGGGGCTAACTATGGCTACACCTTC.

This sequence joins TRBV27 and TRBJ1-4; D perhaps matches TRBD1 (5 bases). The CDR3 runs to 12 residues. The germline V gene has CDR1 MNHEY and CDR2 SMNVEV (reference sequence). The germline V and J ends were trimmed by 4 bases and 8 bases, with 8 bases remaining between them. The CDR3 coding sequence is TGTGCCAGCAGTTCCTGGGGGGAAAAACTGTTTTTT. It yields the protein CASSSWGEKLFF.

The chain couples TRBV5-5 to TRBJ2-2; D remains unclear. V was trimmed by 0 bases and J by 8 bases, leaving 8 bases between them. The CDR3 is 13 residues long. From germline, CDR1 is SGHKS and CDR2 YYEKEE (reference sequence). The CDR3 loop reads CASSLVSPGELFF. In nucleotides, the CDR3 is TGTGCCAGCAGCTTGGTTAGTCCTGGGGAGCTGTTTTTT.

The V and J genes are TRBV28 and TRBJ2-7; 8 bases are shared with TRBD1. The junction had 8 bases not matched to a gene; V was cut back by 3 bases and J by 4 bases. The germline CDR1 and CDR2 sequences are MDHEN and SYDVKM. This CDR3 comprises 15 residues. The CDR3 bases are TGTGCCAGCAGTTTTATAACAGGGGGTTTATACGAGCAGTACTTC. Translating it yields CASSFITGGLYEQYF.

This chain links TRBV18 with TRBJ1-2; D not resolved. This CDR3 has 12 residues. From germline, CDR1 is KGHSH and CDR2 LQKENI. Trimming pared 6 bases from V and 4 bases from J, leaving 9 bases between. CDR3 in amino acids: CASSKDVYGYTF. In DNA, the CDR3 is TGTGCCAGCTCGAAGGACGTCTATGGCTACACCTTC.

This chain connects TRBV10-2 to TRBJ1-2; TRBD1 aligns across 12 bases. Germline trimming cut 6 bases from V and 4 bases from J; bases unmatched to any gene: 9. Germline CDR1 and CDR2: WSHSY and SAAADI. CDR3 length: 16 amino acids. The CDR3 sequence: CASRGQGATSGYGYTF. CDR3 bases: TGCGCCAGCAGGGGACAGGGGGCTACGTCTGGCTATGGCTACACCTTC.

The gene calls are TRBV6-5 and TRBJ1-2; 9 bases match TRBD1. This CDR3 region has 13 residues. Looked up from germline, CDR1 is MNHEY and CDR2 is SVGAGI. V lost 5 bases and J lost 4; bases outside the gene matches: 2. The CDR3: CASSRDRVYGYTF. The CDR3 DNA sequence: TGTGCCAGCAGTAGGGACAGGGTCTATGGCTACACCTTC.

The chain has TRBV29-1 and TRBJ1-2; D is uncertain. The CDR3 consists of 12 residues. Looked up from germline, CDR1 is SQVTM and CDR2 is ANQGSEA. Trimming left V 4 bases short and J 6 bases short, with 12 bases between. The CDR3 coding sequence is TGCAGCGTTGGGCCGTCCGAGGATGGCTACACCTTC. Protein sequence: CSVGPSEDGYTF.

This chain links TRBV12-2 with TRBJ1-5; the table's D call, TRBD1, has no DNA check behind it. TRBV12-2 constitutes a pseudogene. The CDR3 sequence is 17 residues long. The CDR3 DNA sequence: TGTGCAAGTCGCCCTTGGACAGAAGTTAGGTGGAATCAGCCCCAGCATTTT. Translating gives CASRPWTEVRWNQPQHF.

The chain employs TRBV7-9 and TRBJ1-3; a possible D gene is TRBD1 (5 bases). CDR1 and CDR2 from the germline V gene are SEHNR and FQNEAQ (reference sequence). The CDR3 loop spans 14 amino acids. Between the trimmed V and J ends, which lost 3 bases and 3 bases, there was a span of 9 bases. The CDR3 DNA is TGTGCCAGCAGCTTGGGGGGAGATGGAAACACCATATATTTT. It encodes CASSLGGDGNTIYF.

This chain links TRBV2 with TRBJ1-1; D gene uncertain. There are 13 residues in the CDR3. Deletions cut 4 bases from V and 2 bases from J, with 8 bases between. Germline V gene lookup returns CDR1 SNHLY and CDR2 FYNNEI. The CDR3 DNA reads TGTGCCAGCAGTGCGTCCGGTAACACTGAAGCTTTCTTT. It yields the protein CASSASGNTEAFF.

The chain joins TRBV19 to TRBJ1-4; TRBD1 matches at 10 bases. The CDR3 is made up of 13 amino acids. Germline V CDR1 and CDR2: LNHDA, SQIVND (reference sequence). The ends lost 10 bases at V and 6 bases at J; junction bases unmatched: 5. CDR3 protein: CATKDRGDEKLFF. CDR3 nucleotide sequence: TGTGCCACCAAGGACAGGGGGGATGAAAAACTGTTTTTT.

The chain links TRBV9 to TRBJ1-6, with 8 bases identical to TRBD1. The CDR3 consists of 16 residues. CDR1 is SGDLS and CDR2 is YYNGEE in the germline V gene. V was pared by 3 bases and J by 4 bases, with 6 bases of the junction left unmatched. The CDR3 bases are TGTGCCAGCAGCGAAGACAGGGGACATTATAATTCACCCCTCCACTTT. Amino acids: CASSEDRGHYNSPLHF. Complete variable domain (other parts from reference TRBV9 and TRBJ1-6): DSGVTQTPKHLITATGQRVTLRCSPRSGDLSVYWYQQSLDQGLQFLIQYYNGEERAKGNILERFSAQQFPDLHSELNLSSLELGDSALYFCASSEDRGHYNSPLHFGNGTRLTVT.

This chain joins TRBV6-5 and TRBJ1-5; D not certain. This CDR3 has 15 amino acids. The germline V gene encodes CDR1 MNHEY and CDR2 SVGAGI. V dropped 5 bases and J dropped 0 bases, with 11 bases sitting between them. As DNA, the CDR3 is TGTGCCAGCAGTAAACTGGCGAATAGCAATCAGCCCCAGCATTTT. Translated, it gives CASSKLANSNQPQHF.

The genes are TRBV11-1 and TRBJ2-3; D might be TRBD1 or TRBD2, each matching 5 bases. Germline assignment: CDR1 SGHAT and CDR2 FQDESV (reference sequence). The CDR3 has 15 residues. V was pared by 1 base and J by 2 bases, with 10 bases between. The CDR3 DNA follows: TGTGCCAGCAGCTTAGGTGGGGACCACACAGATACGCAGTATTTT. Its translation: CASSLGGDHTDTQYF.

This clone was detected only once. This chain joins TRBV11-1 and TRBJ1-6; no clear D. The V end lost 6 bases, the J end lost 4 bases, and 16 bases lay between the germline ends. Germline V gene sequence: CDR1 SGHAT, CDR2 FQDESV (reference sequence). This CDR3 is built from 16 residues. CDR3 loop: CASSPRSGAYNSPLHF. In DNA, the CDR3 is TGTGCCAGCAGTCCCCGGTCGGGAGCTTATAATTCACCCCTCCACTTT.

This clone was seen a single time. The chain is built from TRBV4-1 and TRBJ2-3; 8 bases match TRBD1. This CDR3 contains 20 residues. The V segment lost 0 bases and the J segment 4 bases; nucleotides outside the gene matches: 18. Germline values: CDR1 MGHRA, CDR2 YSYEKL. The CDR3 loop reads CASSQDLPQGVLGRSDTQYF. The DNA for the CDR3 is TGCGCCAGCAGCCAAGATCTACCACAGGGGGTGTTGGGTAGGTCAGATACGCAGTATTTT.

This clone was detected only once. The V call is TRBV7-9, the J call TRBJ1-6; D is ambiguous. The V end was cut by 1 base, the J end by 8 bases, with 12 bases between. This CDR3 is 15 amino acids long. Germline CDR1 and CDR2: SEHNR and FQNEAQ (reference sequence). In nucleotides, the CDR3 is TGTGCCAGCAGCTTAGATTACGCAATGGATTCACCCCTCCACTTT. Protein: CASSLDYAMDSPLHF.

V is TRBV29-1 and J is TRBJ2-7; 8 nucleotides match TRBD2. Germline assignment: CDR1 SQVTM and CDR2 ANQGSEA. This CDR3 has 15 amino acids. V lost 0 bases and J lost 6; bases outside the gene matches: 10. The CDR3: CSVEERSGGTIEQYV. CDR3 DNA: TGCAGCGTTGAAGAGAGATCGGGAGGGACCATCGAGCAGTACGTC.